This T cell receptor (beta chain) was obtained from a study of shared clonotypes between healthy human individuals. General study results and limits: Donors were few, which limited the genetic and exposure-history diversity represented. Naive subsets generally had larger estimated richness than memory subsets. Measured sharing among donors was expected to vary with sequencing depth.

Assay: immunoSEQ multiplex PCR; the TCRdb copy retains only in-frame clones and omits some. The table records over a million clones, roughly 96% of them present only once. With regard to this clone: Its antigen is unidentified.

The germline gives CDR1 SGHTA, CDR2 FQGNSA. V was cut by 2 bases and J by 3 bases, with 8 bases left in between. The CDR3 spans 14 residues. Sequencing was done on a sample of naive CD4+ T cells sorted from blood. The sample's subset: CD45RA+ positively selected. The gene calls are TRBV7-2 and TRBJ2-1; possibly TRBD2 for D (6 bases). This receptor was obtained from a man aged 30-40 years in good health. The chain's CDR3 is CASSLRGDYNEQFF. The CDR3 DNA sequence: TGTGCCAGCAGCTTACGCGGGGACTACAATGAGCAGTTCTTC. Based on the CDR3 plus reference TRBV7-2 and TRBJ2-1, the full variable domain is GAGVSQSPSNKVTEKGKDVELRCDPISGHTALYWYRQSLGQGLEFLIYFQGNSAPDKSGLPSDRFSAERTGGSVSTLTIQRTQQEDSAVYLCASSLRGDYNEQFFGPGTRLTVL.